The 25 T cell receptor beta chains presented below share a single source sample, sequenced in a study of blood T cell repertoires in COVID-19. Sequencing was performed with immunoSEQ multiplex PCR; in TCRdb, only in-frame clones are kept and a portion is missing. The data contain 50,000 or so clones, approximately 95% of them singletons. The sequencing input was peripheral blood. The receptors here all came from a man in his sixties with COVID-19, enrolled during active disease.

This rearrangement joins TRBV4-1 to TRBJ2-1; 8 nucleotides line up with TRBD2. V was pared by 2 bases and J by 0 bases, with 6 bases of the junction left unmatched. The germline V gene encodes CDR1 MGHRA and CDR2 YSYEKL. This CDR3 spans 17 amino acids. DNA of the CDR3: TGCGCCAGCAGCCAATCTCCGGGGGGGAGCTCCTACAATGAGCAGTTCTTC. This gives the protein CASSQSPGGSSYNEQFF.

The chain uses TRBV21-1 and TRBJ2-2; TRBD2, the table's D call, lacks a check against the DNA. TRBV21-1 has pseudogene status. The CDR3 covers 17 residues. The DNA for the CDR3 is TGTGCCAGCACCCAGAGGCTAGCGGGGCCCCCCCCCGGGGAGCTGTTTTTT. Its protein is CASTQRLAGPPPGELFF.

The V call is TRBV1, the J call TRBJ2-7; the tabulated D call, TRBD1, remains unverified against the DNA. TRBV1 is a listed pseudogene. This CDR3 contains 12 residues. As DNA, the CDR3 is TGCACCAGCAGCCCCATCTCCTACGAGCAGTACTTC. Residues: CTSSPISYEQYF.

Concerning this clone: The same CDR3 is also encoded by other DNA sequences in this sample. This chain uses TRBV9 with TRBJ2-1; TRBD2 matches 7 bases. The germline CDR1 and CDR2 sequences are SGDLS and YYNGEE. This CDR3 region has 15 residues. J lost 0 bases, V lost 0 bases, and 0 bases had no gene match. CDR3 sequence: CASSVAGGSYNEQFF. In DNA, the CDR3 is TGTGCCAGCAGCGTAGCGGGGGGCTCCTACAATGAGCAGTTCTTC.

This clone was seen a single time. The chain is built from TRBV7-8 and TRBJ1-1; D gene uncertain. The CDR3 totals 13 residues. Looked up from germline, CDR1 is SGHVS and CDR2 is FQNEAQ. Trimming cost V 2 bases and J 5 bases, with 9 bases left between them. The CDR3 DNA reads TGTGCCAGCAGCTTAACGGGGAATACTGAAGCTTTCTTT. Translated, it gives CASSLTGNTEAFF. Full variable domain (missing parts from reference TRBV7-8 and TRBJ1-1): GAGVSQSPRYKVAKRGQDVALRCDPISGHVSLFWYQQALGQGPEFLTYFQNEAQLDKSGLPSDRFFAERPEGSVSTLKIQRTQQEDSAVYLCASSLTGNTEAFFGQGTRLTVV.

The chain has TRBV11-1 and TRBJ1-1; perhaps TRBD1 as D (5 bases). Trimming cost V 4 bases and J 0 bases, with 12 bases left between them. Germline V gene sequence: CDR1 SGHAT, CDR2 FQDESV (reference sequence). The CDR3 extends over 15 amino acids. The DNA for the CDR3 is TGTGCCAGCAGCTCCCATCGACAGTTGAACACTGAAGCTTTCTTT. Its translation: CASSSHRQLNTEAFF. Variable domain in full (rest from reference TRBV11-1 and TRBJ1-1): EAEVAQSPRYKITEKSQAVAFWCDPISGHATLYWYRQILGQGPELLVQFQDESVVDDSQLPKDRFSAERLKGVDSTLKIQPAELGDSAMYLCASSSHRQLNTEAFFGQGTRLTVV.

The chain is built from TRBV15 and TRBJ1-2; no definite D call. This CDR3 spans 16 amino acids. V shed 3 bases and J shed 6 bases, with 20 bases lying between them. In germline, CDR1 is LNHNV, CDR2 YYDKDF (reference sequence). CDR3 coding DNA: TGTGCCACCAGCAGGGACGGGAATCGTAGGTTAGATGGCTACACCTTC. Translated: CATSRDGNRRLDGYTF.

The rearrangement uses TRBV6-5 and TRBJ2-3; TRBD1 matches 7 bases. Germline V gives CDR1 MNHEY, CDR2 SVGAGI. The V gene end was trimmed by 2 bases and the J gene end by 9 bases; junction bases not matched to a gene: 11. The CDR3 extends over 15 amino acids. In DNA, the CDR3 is TGTGCCAGCAGTTACGAGGGGGCGCCGGCCACAACGCAGTATTTT. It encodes CASSYEGAPATTQYF.

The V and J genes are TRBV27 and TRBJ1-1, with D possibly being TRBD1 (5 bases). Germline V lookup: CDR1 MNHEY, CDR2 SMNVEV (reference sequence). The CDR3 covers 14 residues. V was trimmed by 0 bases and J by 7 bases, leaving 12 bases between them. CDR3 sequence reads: CASSLSEGEVEAFF. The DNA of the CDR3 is TGTGCCAGCAGTTTATCGGAAGGGGAGGTTGAAGCTTTCTTT.

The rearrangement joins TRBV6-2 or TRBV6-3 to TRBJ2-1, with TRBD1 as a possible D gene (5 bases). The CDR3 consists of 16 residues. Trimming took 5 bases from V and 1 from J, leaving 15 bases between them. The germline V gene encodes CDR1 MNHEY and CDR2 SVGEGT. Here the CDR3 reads CASSDSYGISYNEQFF. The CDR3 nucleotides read TGTGCCAGCAGTGACAGTTACGGAATATCCTACAATGAGCAGTTCTTC.

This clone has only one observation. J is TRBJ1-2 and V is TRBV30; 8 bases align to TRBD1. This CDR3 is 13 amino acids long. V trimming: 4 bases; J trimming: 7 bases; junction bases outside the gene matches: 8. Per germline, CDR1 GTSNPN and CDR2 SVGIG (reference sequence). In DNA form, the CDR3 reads TGTGCCTGGAACAGGGGGATCTACAGTGGCTACACCTTC. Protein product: CAWNRGIYSGYTF.

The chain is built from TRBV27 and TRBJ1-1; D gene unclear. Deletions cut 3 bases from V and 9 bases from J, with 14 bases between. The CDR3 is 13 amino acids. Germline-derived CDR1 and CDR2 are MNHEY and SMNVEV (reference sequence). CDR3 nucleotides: TGTGCCAGCAGTTTTAGTCGGTTCGATAAAGCTTTCTTT. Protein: CASSFSRFDKAFF.

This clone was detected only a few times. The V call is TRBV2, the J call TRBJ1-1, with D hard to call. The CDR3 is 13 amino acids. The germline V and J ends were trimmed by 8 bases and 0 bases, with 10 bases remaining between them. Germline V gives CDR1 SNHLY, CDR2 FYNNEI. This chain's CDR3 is CASARTVNTEAFF. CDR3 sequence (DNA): TGTGCCAGCGCCAGAACAGTGAACACTGAAGCTTTCTTT.

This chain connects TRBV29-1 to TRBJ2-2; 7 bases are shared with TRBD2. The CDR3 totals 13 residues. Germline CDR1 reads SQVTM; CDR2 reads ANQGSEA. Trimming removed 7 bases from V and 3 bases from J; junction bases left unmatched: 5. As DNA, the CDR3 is TGCAGCGCCCAGGGAGGGGACACCGGGGAGCTGTTTTTT. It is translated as CSAQGGDTGELFF.

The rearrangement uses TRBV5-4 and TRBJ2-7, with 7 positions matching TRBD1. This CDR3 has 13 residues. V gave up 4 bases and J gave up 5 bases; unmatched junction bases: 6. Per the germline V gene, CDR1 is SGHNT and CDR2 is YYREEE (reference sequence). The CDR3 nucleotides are TGTGCCAGCAGCGAGACAGGGTTCAACGAGCAGTACTTC. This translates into CASSETGFNEQYF.

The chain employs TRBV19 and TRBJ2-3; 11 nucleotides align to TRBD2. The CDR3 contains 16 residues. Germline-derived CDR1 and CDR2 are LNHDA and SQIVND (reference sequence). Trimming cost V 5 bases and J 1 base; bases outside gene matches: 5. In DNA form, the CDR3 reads TGTGCCAGTAGTGGGCTAGCGGGAGGTGGCACAGATACGCAGTATTTT. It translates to CASSGLAGGGTDTQYF.

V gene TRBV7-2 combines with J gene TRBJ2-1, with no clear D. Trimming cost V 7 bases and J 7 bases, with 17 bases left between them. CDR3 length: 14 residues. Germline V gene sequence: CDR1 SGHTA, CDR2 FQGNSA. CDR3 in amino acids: CASTQLGGPNEQFF. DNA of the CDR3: TGTGCCAGCACCCAGCTGGGTGGGCCTAATGAGCAGTTCTTC.

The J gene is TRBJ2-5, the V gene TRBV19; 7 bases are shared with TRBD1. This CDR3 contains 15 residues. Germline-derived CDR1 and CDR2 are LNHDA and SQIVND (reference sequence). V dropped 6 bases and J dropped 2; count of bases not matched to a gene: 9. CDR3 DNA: TGTGCCAGTAGCCCTACGGACAGGCCTCAAGAGACCCAGTACTTC. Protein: CASSPTDRPQETQYF.

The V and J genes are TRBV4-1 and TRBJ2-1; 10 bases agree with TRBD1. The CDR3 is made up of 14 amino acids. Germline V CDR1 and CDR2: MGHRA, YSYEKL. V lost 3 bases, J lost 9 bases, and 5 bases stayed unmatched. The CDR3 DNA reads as TGCGCCAGCAGCCAGACAGGGGGCTTGGGTGAGCAGTTCTTC. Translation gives CASSQTGGLGEQFF.

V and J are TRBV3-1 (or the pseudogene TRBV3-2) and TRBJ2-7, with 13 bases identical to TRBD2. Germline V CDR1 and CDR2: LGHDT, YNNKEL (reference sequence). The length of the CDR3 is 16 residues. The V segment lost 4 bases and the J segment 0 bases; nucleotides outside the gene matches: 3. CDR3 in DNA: TGTGCCAGCAGCCGGGGACTAGCGGGGACCTCCTACGAGCAGTACTTC. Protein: CASSRGLAGTSYEQYF.

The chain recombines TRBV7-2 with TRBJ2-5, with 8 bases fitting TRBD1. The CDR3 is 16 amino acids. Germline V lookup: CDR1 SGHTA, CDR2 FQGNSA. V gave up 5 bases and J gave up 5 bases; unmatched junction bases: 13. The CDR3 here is CASSPRTGKGFETQYF. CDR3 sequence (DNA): TGTGCCAGCAGCCCCAGGACAGGGAAGGGGTTCGAGACCCAGTACTTC.

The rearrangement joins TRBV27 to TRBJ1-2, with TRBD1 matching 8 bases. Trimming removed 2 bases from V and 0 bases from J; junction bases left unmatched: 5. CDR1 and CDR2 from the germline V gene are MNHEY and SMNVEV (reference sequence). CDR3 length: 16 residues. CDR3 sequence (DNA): TGTGCCAGCAGTTTAAGGGGGACAGGAACTAACTATGGCTACACCTTC. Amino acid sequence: CASSLRGTGTNYGYTF.

CDR3 loop: CASSSRDRENQPQHF. The CDR3 region has the DNA TGTGCCAGCAGCTCCCGGGACAGGGAAAATCAGCCCCAGCATTTT. J is TRBJ1-5 and V is TRBV5-6; TRBD1 matches 9 bases. V lost 3 bases to trimming and J lost 4 bases; unmatched junction nucleotides: 5. The CDR3 consists of 15 residues. Germline V gene data show CDR1 as SGHDT and CDR2 as YYEEEE.

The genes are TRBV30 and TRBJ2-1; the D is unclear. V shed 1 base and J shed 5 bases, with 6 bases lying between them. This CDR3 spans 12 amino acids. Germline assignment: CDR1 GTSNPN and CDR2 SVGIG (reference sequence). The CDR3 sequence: CAWSGLHNEQFF. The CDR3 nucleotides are TGTGCCTGGAGTGGACTCCACAATGAGCAGTTCTTC. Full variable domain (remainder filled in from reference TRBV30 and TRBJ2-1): SQTIHQWPATLVQPVGSPLSLECTVEGTSNPNLYWYRQAAGRGLQLLFYSVGIGQISSEVPQNLSASRPQDRQFILSSKKLLLSDSGFYLCAWSGLHNEQFFGPGTRLTVL.

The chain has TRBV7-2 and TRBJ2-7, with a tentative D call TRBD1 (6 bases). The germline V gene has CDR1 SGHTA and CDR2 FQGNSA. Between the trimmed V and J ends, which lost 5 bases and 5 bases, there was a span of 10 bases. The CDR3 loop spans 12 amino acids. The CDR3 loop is CASSPRGNEQYF. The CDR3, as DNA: TGTGCCAGCAGCCCGAGGGGGAACGAGCAGTACTTC.